Below are 5 T cell receptor beta chains sequenced from a single sample in a study of regulatory T cells in long-lasting Graves disease. As for time point: persistent/refractory GD, antithyroid drugs over 5 years with positive TRAb. Following extraction of RNA from PBMCs, that RNA was used to make the TCR library. Arm-PCR of CDR3 regions and iRepertoire HTBI primers were the basis on which TCR beta libraries were built. A single record per CDR3 protein comes from TCRdb applying MiXCR to the multiplex PCR reads. This table holds some 370,000 distinct CDR3 sequences, around 20% found once. Here the sequenced sample was peripheral blood mononuclear cells (PBMCs), taken when the disease was refractory, from a patient treated with antithyroid drugs. Receptors originate from a female donor with Graves disease.

This clonotype was observed at least ten times. V gene TRBV6-5 combines with J gene TRBJ2-5; 9 bases line up with TRBD2. CDR1 is MNHEY and CDR2 is SVGAGI in the germline V gene. Trimming took 2 bases from V and 5 from J; bases not matched to a gene: 12. This CDR3 region has 17 residues. The CDR3 loop is CASSYESVAGVIETQYF. In nucleotides, the CDR3 is TGTGCCAGCAGTTACGAGTCGGTAGCGGGAGTAATCGAGACCCAGTACTTC.

This clonotype was counted at least ten times. The rearrangement uses TRBV28 and TRBJ2-7; 11 bases match TRBD2. Germline V gene lookup returns CDR1 MDHEN and CDR2 SYDVKM. The CDR3 is 14 residues long. V lost 8 bases and J lost 1; bases outside the gene matches: 4. The CDR3 spells CASLAGGTSYEQYF. DNA for the CDR3: TGTGCCAGCTTAGCGGGAGGGACGTCCTACGAGCAGTACTTC.

Many counts were recorded for this clonotype. The rearrangement uses TRBV6-1 and TRBJ1-1; tentatively, D is TRBD1 (5 bases). From germline, CDR1 is MNHNS and CDR2 SASEGT. CDR3 length: 14 residues. The V end was cut by 6 bases, the J end by 4 bases, with 15 bases between. CDR3 DNA sequence: TGTGCCAGCAGGATTCAGGGCCTGGGCACTGAAGCTTTCTTT. Translated, it gives CASRIQGLGTEAFF.

This clonotype occurred many times. The V call is TRBV12-3 or TRBV12-4, the J call TRBJ2-5; D remains unclear. Trimming shortened V by 6 bases and J by 7 bases, and 18 bases separated the two germline ends. The CDR3 loop spans 14 amino acids. This CDR3 is CASSPTENLGTQYF. In DNA, the CDR3 is TGTGCCAGCAGCCCGACCGAAAACCTAGGGACCCAGTACTTC.

This clonotype was picked up a small number of times. This may come from a read error, since a much larger clone is one base off. J is TRBJ2-5 and V is TRBV2; 10 nucleotides align to TRBD2. This CDR3 spans 15 amino acids. Per germline, CDR1 SNHLY and CDR2 FYNNEI. The CDR3 nucleotides read TGTGCCAGCGGTGAAGGCCTAGCGGGAGTAGAGACCCAGTACTTC. Translated, it gives CASGEGLAGVETQYF.